This TCR beta chain was profiled in a study of shared clonotypes between healthy human individuals. In regard to this clone: Its antigen is unknown.

In germline, CDR1 is SNHLY, CDR2 FYNNEI. V dropped 10 bases and J dropped 6; count of bases not matched to a gene: 8. The CDR3 spans 13 residues. A split of CD4+ cells into CD45RA+ naive and CD45RA-negative memory subsets was performed. Whole-study results and caveats: Clonotypes that were shared across a handful of donors made up about 5.1% of naive CD4 clonotypes.

For each subset, genomic DNA was distributed in equal portions over several immunoSEQ plates. Clones were sequenced by immunoSEQ multiplex PCR, and TCRdb holds only the in-frame ones, with some missing. In the table there are some 650,000 clones, more than 95% of which are singletons. The receptor was derived from a woman in her 30s in good health. The sequencing input was naive CD4+ T cells sorted from blood. The subset was: CD45RA+ positively selected. The J gene is TRBJ1-4, the V gene TRBV2; 7 positions agree with TRBD1. CDR3 sequence reads: CAIQGGSDEKLFF. The CDR3, as DNA: TGTGCCATCCAGGGGGGGTCCGATGAAAAACTGTTTTTT.